The clone carrying this TCR beta chain was counted many times. As yet, its antigen is unknown. On the basis of clinical symptoms, serum thyroxine and TRAb, thyroid ultrasound and orbital computed tomography, diagnoses were made. The source of the PBMCs was over 8.5 ml of fresh peripheral blood. The sample belongs to a study of T cells in Graves' hyperthyroidism and ophthalmopathy. Amplification of TCR beta CDR3 regions was performed using RNA transcripts as template. During a first-round RT-PCR of the TCR CDR3, the HTBI primer set was used. TCRdb independently ran MiXCR on the multiplex PCR reads; one entry per CDR3 protein. Of about 600,000 distinct CDR3 sequences listed, approximately 15% are singletons. Deletions cut 3 bases from V and 0 bases from J, with 12 bases between. Germline V lookup: CDR1 SNHLY, CDR2 FYNNEI. The CDR3 is made up of 15 amino acids. Points from the study as a whole: Ophthalmopathy was predicted by the model a median of about six months ahead of onset.

The receptor was derived from a woman between 18 and 29 years old with Graves' ophthalmopathy. The chain combines TRBV2 with TRBJ2-7, with D unclear. Sequencing used blood. The CDR3 loop reads CASSDGPRFSYEQYF. The CDR3 DNA follows: TGTGCCAGCAGTGACGGTCCCAGGTTCTCCTACGAGCAGTACTTC.